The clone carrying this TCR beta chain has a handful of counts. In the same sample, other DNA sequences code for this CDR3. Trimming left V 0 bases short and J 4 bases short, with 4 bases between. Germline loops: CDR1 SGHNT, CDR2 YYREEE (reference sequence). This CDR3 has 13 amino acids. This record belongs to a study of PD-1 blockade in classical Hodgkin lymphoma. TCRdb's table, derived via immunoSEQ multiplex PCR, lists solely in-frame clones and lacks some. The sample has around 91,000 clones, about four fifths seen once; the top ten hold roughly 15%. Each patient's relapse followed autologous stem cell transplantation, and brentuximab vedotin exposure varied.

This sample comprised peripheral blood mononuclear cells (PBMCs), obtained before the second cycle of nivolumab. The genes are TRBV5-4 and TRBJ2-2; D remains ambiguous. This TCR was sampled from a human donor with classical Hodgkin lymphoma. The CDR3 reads CASSLAPTGELFF. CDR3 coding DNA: TGTGCCAGCAGCTTGGCACCCACCGGGGAGCTGTTTTTT.